The 16 T cell receptor beta chains below all came from one sample that was sequenced in a study of T cells after posttransplantation cyclophosphamide. Produced via immunoSEQ multiplex PCR; TCRdb's table is partial and in-frame only. This sample carries over 35,000 clones, none of them present only once. Sequenced sample: PBMCs. The receptors derive from a man in his forties in good health, CMV-negative, and a related stem cell transplant donor.

The sample holds many counts of this clone. The chain recombines TRBV5-4 with TRBJ2-1, with TRBD2 as a possible D gene (5 bases). CDR1 is SGHNT and CDR2 is YYREEE in the germline V gene (reference sequence). The CDR3 consists of 14 residues. Trimming cost V 4 bases and J 3 bases, with 11 bases left between them. The CDR3 protein is CASSRGSHYNEQFF. The DNA of the CDR3 is TGTGCCAGCAGCCGGGGAAGCCACTACAATGAGCAGTTCTTC. The full variable domain, in which reference TRBV5-4 and TRBJ2-1 provide the parts outside the CDR3, is ETGVTQSPTHLIKTRGQQVTLRCSSQSGHNTVSWYQQALGQGPQFIFQYYREEENGRGNFPPRFSGLQFPNYSSELNVNALELDDSALYLCASSRGSHYNEQFFGPGTRLTVL.

The sample holds many counts of this clone. The chain combines TRBV11-3 with TRBJ2-3; perhaps TRBD2 as D (5 bases). Trimming stripped 5 bases from V and 5 bases from J, with 8 bases between. Germline V CDR1 and CDR2: SGHNT, YENEEA. The CDR3 extends over 12 amino acids. The CDR3 loop is CASSRGLDTQYF. The CDR3 DNA follows: TGTGCCAGCAGCCGCGGACTAGATACGCAGTATTTT.

This clone was seen ten or more times. The chain has TRBV6-6 and TRBJ1-1, with D perhaps matching TRBD1 (6 bases). With 6 bases removed from V and 1 base from J, the gap between germline ends came to 9 bases. The CDR3 sequence is 13 residues long. The V gene's germline CDR1 is MNHNY and CDR2 SVGAGI (reference sequence). Written as DNA, the CDR3 is TGTGCCAGCAGGCAGGGACAGAACACTGAAGCTTTCTTT. It translates to CASRQGQNTEAFF.

This clone was observed a handful of times. The chain recombines TRBV15 with TRBJ2-3, with 7 nucleotides matching TRBD2. The CDR3 sequence is 15 residues long. Germline V lookup: CDR1 LNHNV, CDR2 YYDKDF (reference sequence). V trimming: 3 bases; J trimming: 5 bases; junction bases outside the gene matches: 8. In DNA, the CDR3 is TGTGCCACCAGCAGGAGCGGGATTGAAAGAGATACGCAGTATTTT. Translation gives CATSRSGIERDTQYF.

The V gene is TRBV13, the J gene TRBJ2-5; perhaps TRBD2 as D (6 bases). V shed 5 bases and J shed 6 bases, with 10 bases lying between them. Germline V gene data show CDR1 as PRHDT and CDR2 as FYEKMQ (reference sequence). The CDR3 extends over 12 amino acids. The CDR3 DNA reads as TGTGCCAGCAGCGGAGGGCCCAAGACCCAGTACTTC. The encoded protein is CASSGGPKTQYF.

The rearrangement links TRBV15 to TRBJ2-5, with 9 bases aligning to TRBD1. The CDR3 sequence is 16 residues long. V was pared by 4 bases and J by 5 bases, with 11 bases of the junction left unmatched. Germline assignment: CDR1 LNHNV and CDR2 YYDKDF (reference sequence). The CDR3 coding sequence is TGTGCCACCAGCACGGGACAGGGCACGGGTGTTGAGACCCAGTACTTC. It translates to CATSTGQGTGVETQYF.

This clone was seen many times. The chain uses TRBV6-5 and TRBJ2-1; D is possibly TRBD2 (5 bases). Trimming cost V 0 bases and J 1 base, with 7 bases left between them. Germline assignment: CDR1 MNHEY and CDR2 SVGAGI. The CDR3 covers 15 residues. The CDR3 DNA sequence: TGTGCCAGCAGTTACTCGGGAGAATCCTACAATGAGCAGTTCTTC. Its translation: CASSYSGESYNEQFF.

This clone appeared many times. The rearrangement uses TRBV5-5 and TRBJ1-6, with TRBD1 matching 7 bases. This CDR3 has 15 residues. From germline, CDR1 is SGHKS and CDR2 YYEKEE (reference sequence). With V trimmed by 3 bases and J by 8 bases, 8 bases remained unmatched. The CDR3 sequence is CASSWRTGWDSPLHF. CDR3 coding DNA: TGTGCCAGCAGCTGGAGGACAGGCTGGGATTCACCCCTCCACTTT.

This rearrangement joins TRBV4-2 to TRBJ2-3; 9 nucleotides align to TRBD1. The ends lost 1 base at V and 0 bases at J; junction bases unmatched: 8. Germline V gene data show CDR1 as LGHNA and CDR2 as YNFKEQ. The CDR3 totals 18 residues. This chain's CDR3 is CASSQVVGTGPSTDTQYF. The CDR3 DNA reads as TGTGCCAGCAGCCAAGTTGTCGGGACAGGGCCTAGCACAGATACGCAGTATTTT.

This clone has at least ten counts. The chain links TRBV11-3 to TRBJ1-2, with D maybe TRBD1 (6 bases). Germline lookup yields CDR1 SGHNT and CDR2 YENEEA. With 0 bases removed from V and 6 bases from J, the gap between germline ends came to 8 bases. This CDR3 has 13 residues. This CDR3 reads CASSLEGGDGYTF. The CDR3 DNA sequence: TGTGCCAGCAGCTTAGAAGGGGGTGATGGCTACACCTTC. The whole variable domain, filled in from reference TRBV11-3 and TRBJ1-2, reads EAGVVQSPRYKIIEKKQPVAFWCNPISGHNTLYWYLQNLGQGPELLIRYENEEAVDDSQLPKDRFSAERLKGVDSTLKIQPAELGDSAVYLCASSLEGGDGYTFGSGTRLTVV.

This clone came up many times. The chain is built from TRBV19 and TRBJ1-6; 9 nucleotides line up with TRBD1. The CDR3 sequence is 16 residues long. Per the germline V gene, CDR1 is LNHDA and CDR2 is SQIVND (reference sequence). The trim removed 4 bases at V and 8 bases at J, leaving 9 bases unmatched. The CDR3 bases are TGTGCCAGTAGTACGATACAGGGGGCGCGGGATTCACCCCTCCACTTT. Protein: CASSTIQGARDSPLHF.

This chain connects TRBV6-5 to TRBJ1-6; possible D gene TRBD1, 6 bases. The length of the CDR3 is 13 residues. Trimming took 2 bases from V and 8 from J, leaving 7 bases between them. Germline CDR1 MNHEY, CDR2 SVGAGI. The CDR3 sequence: CASSYNRDSPLHF. Here the CDR3 DNA reads TGTGCCAGCAGTTACAACAGGGATTCACCCCTCCACTTT.

The chain has TRBV25-1 and TRBJ1-1; no clear D gene. CDR1 MGHDK and CDR2 SYGVNS come from the germline V gene. V was cut by 7 bases and J by 1 base, with 10 bases left in between. The CDR3 is 13 residues long. CDR3 residues: CASNDWANTEAFF. Written as DNA, the CDR3 is TGTGCCAGCAATGACTGGGCGAACACTGAAGCTTTCTTT.

The table lists this clone with many counts. The chain recombines TRBV13 with TRBJ1-6; D gene unclear. This CDR3 has 15 amino acids. V gave up 8 bases and J gave up 9 bases, with 20 bases separating them. Germline CDR1 reads PRHDT; CDR2 reads FYEKMQ (reference sequence). CDR3 residues: CASGAFDLEGSPLHF. The CDR3 DNA sequence: TGTGCCAGCGGAGCTTTCGACCTGGAGGGTTCACCCCTCCACTTT.

This clone has only a few counts. The chain links TRBV9 to TRBJ2-1, with a possible D match to TRBD2 (5 bases). Germline V gives CDR1 SGDLS, CDR2 YYNGEE. Trimming shortened V by 0 bases and J by 0 bases, and 16 bases separated the two germline ends. The CDR3 has 18 amino acids. Written as DNA, the CDR3 is TGTGCCAGCAGCGTAGGCCCGGAGGCTCCGAGCTCCTACAATGAGCAGTTCTTC. Its translation is CASSVGPEAPSSYNEQFF.

This clone was seen ten or more times. This chain connects TRBV11-2 to TRBJ1-2, with D perhaps matching TRBD1 (6 bases). The CDR3 totals 15 residues. Trimming left V 3 bases short and J 2 bases short, with 13 bases between. Germline CDR1 SGHAT, CDR2 FQNNGV. The CDR3 here is CASSLRGGWNYGYTF. As DNA, the CDR3 is TGTGCCAGCAGCTTGCGGGGGGGCTGGAACTATGGCTACACCTTC. The whole variable domain, remainder taken from reference TRBV11-2 and TRBJ1-2, is EAGVAQSPRYKIIEKRQSVAFWCNPISGHATLYWYQQILGQGPKLLIQFQNNGVVDDSQLPKDRFSAERLKGVDSTLKIQPAKLEDSAVYLCASSLRGGWNYGYTFGSGTRLTVV.